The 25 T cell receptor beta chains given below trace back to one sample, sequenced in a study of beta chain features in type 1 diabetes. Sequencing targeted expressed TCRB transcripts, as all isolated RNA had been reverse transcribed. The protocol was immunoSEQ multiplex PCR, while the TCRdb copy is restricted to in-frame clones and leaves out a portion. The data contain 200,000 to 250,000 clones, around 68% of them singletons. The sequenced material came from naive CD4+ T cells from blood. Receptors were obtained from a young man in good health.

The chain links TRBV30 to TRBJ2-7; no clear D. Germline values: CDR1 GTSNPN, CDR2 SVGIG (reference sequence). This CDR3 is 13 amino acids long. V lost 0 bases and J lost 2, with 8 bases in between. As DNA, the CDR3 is TGTGCCTGGAGTGTACGAAAGCCCTACGAGCAGTACTTC. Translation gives CAWSVRKPYEQYF.

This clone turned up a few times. This CDR3 is CAWSALIGNTIYF. CDR3 bases: TGTGCCTGGAGTGCACTAATTGGAAACACCATATATTTT. This sequence joins TRBV30 and TRBJ1-3; D unresolved. The V gene lost 1 base and the J gene lost 3 bases, with 7 bases spanning the gap. Germline V gene data show CDR1 as GTSNPN and CDR2 as SVGIG (reference sequence). This CDR3 spans 13 amino acids. The full variable domain, rest sourced from reference TRBV30 and TRBJ1-3, is SQTIHQWPATLVQPVGSPLSLECTVEGTSNPNLYWYRQAAGRGLQLLFYSVGIGQISSEVPQNLSASRPQDRQFILSSKKLLLSDSGFYLCAWSALIGNTIYFGEGSWLTVV.

CDR3 DNA: TGCGCCAGCAGCCACGCCTACGGACAGGTCGGCGAGACCCAGTACTTC. Translated, it gives CASSHAYGQVGETQYF. The genes are TRBV4-3 and TRBJ2-5; the match to TRBD1 covers 7 bases. J lost 5 bases, V lost 3 bases, and 12 bases had no gene match. The CDR3 totals 16 residues. Germline assignment: CDR1 LGHNA and CDR2 YSLEER.

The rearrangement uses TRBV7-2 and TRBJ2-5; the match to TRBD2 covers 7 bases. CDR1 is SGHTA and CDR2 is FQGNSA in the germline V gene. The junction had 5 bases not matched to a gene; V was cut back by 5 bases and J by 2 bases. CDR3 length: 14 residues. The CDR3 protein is CASSLMRGQETQYF. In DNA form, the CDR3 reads TGTGCCAGCAGCCTAATGCGGGGGCAAGAGACCCAGTACTTC.

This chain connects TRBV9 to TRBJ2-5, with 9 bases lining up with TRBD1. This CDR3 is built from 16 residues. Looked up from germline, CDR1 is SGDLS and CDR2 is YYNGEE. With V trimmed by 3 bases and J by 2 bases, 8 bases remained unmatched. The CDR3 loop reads CASSASDRGGQETQYF. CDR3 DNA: TGTGCCAGCAGCGCCTCGGACAGGGGAGGACAAGAGACCCAGTACTTC. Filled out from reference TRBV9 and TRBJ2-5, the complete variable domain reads DSGVTQTPKHLITATGQRVTLRCSPRSGDLSVYWYQQSLDQGLQFLIQYYNGEERAKGNILERFSAQQFPDLHSELNLSSLELGDSALYFCASSASDRGGQETQYFGPGTRLLVL.

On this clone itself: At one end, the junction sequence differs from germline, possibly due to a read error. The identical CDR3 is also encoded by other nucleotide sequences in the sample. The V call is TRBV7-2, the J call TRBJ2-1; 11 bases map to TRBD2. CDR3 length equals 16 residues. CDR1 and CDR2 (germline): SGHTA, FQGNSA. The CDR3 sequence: CASSLAALAGGNEQFF. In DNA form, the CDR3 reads TGCGCCAGCAGCTTAGCGGCGCTAGCGGGAGGCAATGAGCAGTTCTTC.

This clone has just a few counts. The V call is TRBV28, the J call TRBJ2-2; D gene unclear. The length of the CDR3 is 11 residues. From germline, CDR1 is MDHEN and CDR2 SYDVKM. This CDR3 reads CGVKRTGELFF. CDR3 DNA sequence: TGTGGGGTGAAGCGCACCGGGGAGCTGTTTTTT.

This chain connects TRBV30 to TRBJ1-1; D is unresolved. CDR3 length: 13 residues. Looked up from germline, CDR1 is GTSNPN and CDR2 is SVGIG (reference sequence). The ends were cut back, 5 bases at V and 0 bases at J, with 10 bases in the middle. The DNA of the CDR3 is TGTGCCTGGGGAGGGAAAATGAACACTGAAGCTTTCTTT. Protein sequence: CAWGGKMNTEAFF.

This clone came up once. The CDR3 sequence is CASSAGTYNSPLHF. The CDR3 nucleotides are TGTGCCAGCAGTGCAGGGACGTATAATTCACCCCTCCACTTT. The rearrangement uses TRBV25-1 and TRBJ1-6; TRBD1 might be the D (5 bases). V lost 4 bases and J 4 bases, leaving 8 bases between the germline ends. The CDR3 length is 14 residues. Germline V gene lookup returns CDR1 MGHDK and CDR2 SYGVNS.

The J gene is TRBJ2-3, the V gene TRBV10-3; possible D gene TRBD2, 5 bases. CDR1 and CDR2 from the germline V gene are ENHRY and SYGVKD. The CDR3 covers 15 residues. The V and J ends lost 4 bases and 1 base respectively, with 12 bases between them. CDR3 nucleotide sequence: TGTGCCATCAGTGCTACGGCGGGCCGCACAGATACGCAGTATTTT. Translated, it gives CAISATAGRTDTQYF.

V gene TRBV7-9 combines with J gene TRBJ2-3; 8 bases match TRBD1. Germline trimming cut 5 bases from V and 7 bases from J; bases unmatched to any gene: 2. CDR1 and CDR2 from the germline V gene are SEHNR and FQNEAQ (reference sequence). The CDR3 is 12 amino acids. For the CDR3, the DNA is TGTGCCAGCAGCCAGGGGGCAAATACGCAGTATTTT. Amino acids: CASSQGANTQYF.

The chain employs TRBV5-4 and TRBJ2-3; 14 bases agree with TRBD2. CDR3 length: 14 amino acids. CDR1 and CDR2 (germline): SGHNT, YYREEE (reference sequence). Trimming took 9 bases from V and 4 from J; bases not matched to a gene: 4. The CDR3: CATTGLAGADTQYF. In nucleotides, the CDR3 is TGTGCCACCACGGGACTAGCGGGAGCAGATACGCAGTATTTT. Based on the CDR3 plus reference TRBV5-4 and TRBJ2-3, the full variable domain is ETGVTQSPTHLIKTRGQQVTLRCSSQSGHNTVSWYQQALGQGPQFIFQYYREEENGRGNFPPRFSGLQFPNYSSELNVNALELDDSALYLCATTGLAGADTQYFGPGTRLTVL.

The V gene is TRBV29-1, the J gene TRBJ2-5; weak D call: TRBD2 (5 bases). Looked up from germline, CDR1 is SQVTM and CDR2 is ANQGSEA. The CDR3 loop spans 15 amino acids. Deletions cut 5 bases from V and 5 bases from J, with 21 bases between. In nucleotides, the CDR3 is TGCAGCGTTTGTCTCACCGCCGGGCGCGGGGAGACCCAGTACTTC. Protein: CSVCLTAGRGETQYF.

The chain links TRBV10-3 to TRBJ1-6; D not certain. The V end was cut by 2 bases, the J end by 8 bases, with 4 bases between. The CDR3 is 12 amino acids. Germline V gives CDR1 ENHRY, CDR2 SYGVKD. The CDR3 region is CAISEGDSPLHF. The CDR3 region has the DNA TGTGCCATCAGTGAGGGGGATTCACCCCTCCACTTT.

This chain's CDR3 is CASNSLGETQYF. The CDR3 DNA reads as TGTGCCAGTAACAGCCTAGGGGAGACCCAGTACTTC. The chain couples TRBV14 to TRBJ2-5; D not resolved. V was cut by 9 bases and J by 5 bases, with 13 bases left in between. The CDR3 has 12 amino acids. Per the germline V gene, CDR1 is SGHDN and CDR2 is FVKESK.

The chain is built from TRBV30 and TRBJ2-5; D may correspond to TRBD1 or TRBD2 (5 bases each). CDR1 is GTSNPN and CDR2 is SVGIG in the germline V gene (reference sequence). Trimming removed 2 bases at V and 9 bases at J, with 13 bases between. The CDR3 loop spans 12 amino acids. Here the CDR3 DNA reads TGTGCCTGGAGTCAACCACCGGGACCCCAGTACTTC. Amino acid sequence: CAWSQPPGPQYF. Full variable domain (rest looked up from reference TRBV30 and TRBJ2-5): SQTIHQWPATLVQPVGSPLSLECTVEGTSNPNLYWYRQAAGRGLQLLFYSVGIGQISSEVPQNLSASRPQDRQFILSSKKLLLSDSGFYLCAWSQPPGPQYFGPGTRLLVL.

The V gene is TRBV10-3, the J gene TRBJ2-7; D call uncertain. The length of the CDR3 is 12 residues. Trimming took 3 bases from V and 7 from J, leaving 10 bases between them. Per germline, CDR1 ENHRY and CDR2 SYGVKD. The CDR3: CAISDLSGEQYF. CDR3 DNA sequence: TGTGCCATCAGTGACCTGTCCGGAGAGCAGTACTTC.

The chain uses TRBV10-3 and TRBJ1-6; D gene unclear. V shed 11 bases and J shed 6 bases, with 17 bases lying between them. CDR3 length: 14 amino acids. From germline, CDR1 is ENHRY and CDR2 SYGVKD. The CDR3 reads CAVSPLTGNSPLHF. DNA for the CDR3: TGTGCCGTCTCGCCTCTTACGGGTAATTCACCCCTCCACTTT.

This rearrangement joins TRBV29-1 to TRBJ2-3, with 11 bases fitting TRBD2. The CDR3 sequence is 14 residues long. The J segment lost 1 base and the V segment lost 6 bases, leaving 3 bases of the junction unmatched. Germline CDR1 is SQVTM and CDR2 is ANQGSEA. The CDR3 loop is CSVGTSGGTDTQYF. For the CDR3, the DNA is TGCAGCGTCGGGACTAGCGGAGGCACAGATACGCAGTATTTT.

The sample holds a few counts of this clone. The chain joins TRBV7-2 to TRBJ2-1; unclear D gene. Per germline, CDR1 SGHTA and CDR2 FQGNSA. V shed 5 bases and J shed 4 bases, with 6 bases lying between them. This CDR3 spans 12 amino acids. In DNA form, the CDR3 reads TGTGCCAGCAGCACTCAATACAATGAGCAGTTCTTC. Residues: CASSTQYNEQFF.

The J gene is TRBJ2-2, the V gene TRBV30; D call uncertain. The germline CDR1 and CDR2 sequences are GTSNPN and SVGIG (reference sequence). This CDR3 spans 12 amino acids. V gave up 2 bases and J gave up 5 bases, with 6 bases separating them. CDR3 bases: TGTGCCTGGAGTCCCCTTACCGGGGAGCTGTTTTTT. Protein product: CAWSPLTGELFF.

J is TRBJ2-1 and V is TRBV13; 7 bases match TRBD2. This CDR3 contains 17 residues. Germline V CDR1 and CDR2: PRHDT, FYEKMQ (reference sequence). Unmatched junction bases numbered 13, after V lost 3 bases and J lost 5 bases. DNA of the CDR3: TGTGCCAGCAGCTTCCTCCGGGACTACAAGGTCCACAATGAGCAGTTCTTC. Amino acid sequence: CASSFLRDYKVHNEQFF.

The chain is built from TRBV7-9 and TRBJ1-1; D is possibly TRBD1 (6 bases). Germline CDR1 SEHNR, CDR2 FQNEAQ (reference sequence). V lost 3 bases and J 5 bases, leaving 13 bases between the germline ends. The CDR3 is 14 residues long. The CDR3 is CASSLKTGITEAFF. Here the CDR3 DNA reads TGTGCCAGCAGCTTGAAAACAGGGATAACTGAAGCTTTCTTT.

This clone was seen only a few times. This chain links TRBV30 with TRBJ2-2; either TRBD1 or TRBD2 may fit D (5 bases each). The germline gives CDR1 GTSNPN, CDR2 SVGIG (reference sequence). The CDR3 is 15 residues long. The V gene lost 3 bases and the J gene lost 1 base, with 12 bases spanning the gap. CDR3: CAWRFGTGNTGELFF. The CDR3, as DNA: TGTGCCTGGAGATTTGGGACGGGGAACACCGGGGAGCTGTTTTTT. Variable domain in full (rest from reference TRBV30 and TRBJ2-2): SQTIHQWPATLVQPVGSPLSLECTVEGTSNPNLYWYRQAAGRGLQLLFYSVGIGQISSEVPQNLSASRPQDRQFILSSKKLLLSDSGFYLCAWRFGTGNTGELFFGEGSRLTVL.

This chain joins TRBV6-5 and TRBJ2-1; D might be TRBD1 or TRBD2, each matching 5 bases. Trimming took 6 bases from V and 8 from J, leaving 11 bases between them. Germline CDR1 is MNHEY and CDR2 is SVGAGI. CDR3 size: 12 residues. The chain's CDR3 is CASRGTPHEQFF. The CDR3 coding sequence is TGTGCCAGCAGGGGGACGCCTCATGAGCAGTTCTTC.